Listed below are T cell receptor beta chains from one sample, sequenced in a study of blood T cell repertoires in COVID-19. Clones were read by immunoSEQ multiplex PCR, and TCRdb kept only the in-frame ones, dropping some. The sample lists approximately 210,000 clones, 65% to 85% occurring once. Source material: PBMCs or T cells enriched from blood (not recorded which). These receptors were collected from a man aged 25 to 40 with acute COVID-19. CDR3s include the opening cysteine and the closing phenylalanine or tryptophan. Fields, in order: J gene, V gene, D gene, clone size, CDR3 protein, CDR3 DNA. D genes are given only for firm matches. Size is omitted from some rows. Given values are once, few, many or a class for expanded clones.

>TRBJ2-7|TRBV5-1|TRBD2|-
CASSLAGGGPRREQYF
TGCGCCAGCAGCTTGGCGGGCGGGGGGCCCCGGCGGGAGCAGTACTTC
>TRBJ1-4|TRBV12-2|-|once
CASRPRGQGAATNEKLFF
TGTGCAAGTCGCCCCCGAGGGCAGGGGGCAGCAACTAATGAAAAACTGTTTTTT
>TRBJ1-4|TRBV4-1|-|-
CASSQDPSGATNEKLFF
TGCGCCAGCAGCCAAGACCCCTCAGGGGCAACTAATGAAAAACTGTTTTTT
>TRBJ2-1|TRBV12-3/TRBV12-4|-|-
CASSPDLAGEQFF
TGTGCCAGCAGTCCCGATCTAGCAGGTGAGCAGTTCTTC
>TRBJ1-4|TRBV11-2|-|-
CASSLGLGGEKLFF
TGTGCCAGCAGCTTAGGGTTGGGGGGTGAAAAACTGTTTTTT
>TRBJ1-1|TRBV5-1|-|-
CATRGGPNTEAFF
TGCGCCACCCGGGGGGGCCCTAACACTGAAGCTTTCTTT
>TRBJ2-7|TRBV28|TRBD1|-
CASSRTGGAYEQYF
TGTGCCAGCAGCCGGACAGGGGGCGCCTACGAGCAGTACTTC
>TRBJ1-5|TRBV21-1|-|-
CASSRRQGEDQPQHF
TGTGCCAGCAGCAGAAGACAGGGGGAGGATCAGCCCCAGCATTTT
>TRBJ2-2|TRBV18|-|once
CASSRSLGAGINTGELFF
TGTGCCAGCTCACGCTCTCTCGGGGCGGGGATCAACACCGGGGAGCTGTTTTTT
>TRBJ2-5|TRBV25-1|TRBD2|-
CASSESGGWTETQYF
TGTGCCAGCAGTGAATCGGGGGGGTGGACAGAGACCCAGTACTTC
>TRBJ1-2|TRBV15|TRBD1|-
CATSRETGVYRGNYGYTF
TGTGCCACCAGCAGAGAAACAGGGGTCTACAGGGGTAACTATGGCTACACCTTC
>TRBJ2-7|TRBV28|-|once
CASSKYSYEQYF
TGTGCCAGCAGTAAATACTCCTACGAGCAGTACTTC
>TRBJ1-6|TRBV30|-|-
CAWMGLGNSPLHF
TGTGCCTGGATGGGCTTAGGTAATTCACCCCTCCACTTT
>TRBJ2-1|TRBV6-6|TRBD2|few
CASSYTSGALADEQFF
TGTGCCAGCAGTTACACTAGCGGGGCCCTCGCGGATGAGCAGTTCTTC
>TRBJ1-3|TRBV28|TRBD1|-
CASSDRGSGNTIYF
TGTGCCAGCAGTGACAGGGGCTCTGGAAACACCATATATTTT
>TRBJ1-2|TRBV19|-|-
CASSGGQTNYGYTF
TGTGCCAGTAGTGGCGGACAAACAAACTATGGCTACACCTTC
>TRBJ2-2|TRBV5-1|TRBD2|-
CASSFPGGYTGELFF
TGCGCCAGCAGCTTCCCCGGGGGGTACACCGGGGAGCTGTTTTTT
>TRBJ2-1|TRBV4-2|-|-
CASSQDEAYNEQFF
TGTGCCAGCAGCCAAGATGAGGCCTACAATGAGCAGTTCTTC
>TRBJ1-3|TRBV7-9|-|-
CASSLGGGSGNTIYF
TGTGCCAGCAGCTTAGGCGGGGGCTCTGGAAACACCATATATTTT
>TRBJ2-1|TRBV27|-|-
CATARRRDSMLHNEQFF
TGTGCCACCGCGAGACGGAGAGATAGTATGCTCCACAATGAGCAGTTCTTC
>TRBJ1-1|TRBV12-5|-|-
CASGLGGGRAAFF
TGTGCTAGTGGTTTGGGAGGGGGTCGGGCGGCTTTCTTT
>TRBJ1-5|TRBV27|-|-
CASSPYLPADQPQHF
TGTGCCAGCAGTCCCTACCTTCCCGCGGATCAGCCCCAGCATTTT
>TRBJ2-3|TRBV7-6|TRBD1|-
CASSLGTGGVNTQYF
TGTGCCAGCAGCTTAGGGACAGGGGGGGTCAATACGCAGTATTTT
>TRBJ2-3|TRBV12-5|-|-
CASGFLSDTQYF
TGTGCTAGTGGTTTCCTTTCAGATACGCAGTATTTT